This TCR beta chain was identified during a study of blood T cell repertoires in COVID-19. About the study: Both acute and convalescent COVID-19 samples were obtained from the United States, Italy and Spain. Nucleic acid was either cDNA or gDNA, and it came from T cells, B-cell-depleted T cells, or PBMCs.

In the authors' methods: Quantification of nucleated cells was approximated via reference gene primer amplification. Assay: immunoSEQ multiplex PCR; the TCRdb copy retains only in-frame clones and omits some. For V, J and clone size, that table is used; D and trimming come from the DNA. The table lists 200,000 to 250,000 clones, roughly 88% of them singletons. This TCR was recovered from a man older than 75 with acute or convalescent COVID-19. The sequencing input was peripheral blood.

The CDR3 coding sequence is TGCAGTGCTAGTGGGGGGGGTGAGACTAGGTACTACGAGCAGTACTTC. Amino acid sequence: CSASGGGETRYYEQYF. V is TRBV20-1 and J is TRBJ2-7; 7 bases are a match to TRBD2. The germline gives CDR1 DFQATT, CDR2 SNEGSKA (reference sequence). J lost 3 bases, V lost 3 bases, and 14 bases had no gene match. This CDR3 has 16 residues.